Listed below are T cell receptor beta chains from one sample, sequenced in a study of technical replicates of blood from a handful of donors. Profiled with immunoSEQ multiplex PCR; TCRdb holds only in-frame clones, not every one. The sample shows approximately 70,000 clones, nearly 97% of them seen only once. The sample taken for sequencing was T cells isolated from PBMCs. These receptor sequences come from a human donor in good health. CDR3s include the opening cysteine and the closing phenylalanine or tryptophan. D genes are given only for firm matches. Size tells how often a clone was seen (once, few, many) or the class of an expanded clone, and some rows leave it out.

J gene,V gene,D gene,clone size,CDR3 DNA,CDR3 protein
TRBJ1-4,TRBV11-3,TRBD1,-,TGTGCCAGCAGCGATGACAGGGTAGGAAAACTGTTTTTT,CASSDDRVGKLFF
TRBJ2-2,TRBV12-5,TRBD1,-,TGTGCTAGTGGTTTGGTAGCGACAGGGGATTGGAACACCGGGGAGCTGTTTTTT,CASGLVATGDWNTGELFF
TRBJ2-7,TRBV7-9,TRBD2,-,TGTGCCAGCAGCCCAGAGACTAGCGGGAGGGCCGGCGGGTCCTACGAGCAGTACTTC,CASSPETSGRAGGSYEQYF
TRBJ2-7,TRBV27,TRBD1,-,TGTGCCAGCAGCTCCCCGGGACAGGGTGACTACGAGCAGTACTTC,CASSSPGQGDYEQYF
TRBJ1-4,TRBV4-1,-,-,TGCGCCAGCAGATACAGCGGGGGCAATGAAAAACTGTTTTTT,CASRYSGGNEKLFF
TRBJ2-7,TRBV6-4,TRBD2,-,TGTGCCAGCAGTGACTCTGGGACTAGCGGGAGGGCCAGAGTCTACGAGCAGTACTTC,CASSDSGTSGRARVYEQYF
TRBJ1-2,TRBV28,TRBD1,-,TGTGCCAGCAGTAAAACCGGGACAGGGCTTCCTAACTATGGCTACACCTTC,CASSKTGTGLPNYGYTF
TRBJ1-1,TRBV2,-,-,TGTGCCAGCAACCAGTTCAGGAATCCTGAAGCTTTCTTT,CASNQFRNPEAFF
TRBJ2-3,TRBV28,-,-,TGTGCCAGCAGTTTATATCCAGGGCCTAGCACAGATACGCAGTATTTT,CASSLYPGPSTDTQYF
TRBJ1-4,TRBV11-2,TRBD1,-,TGTGCCAGCAGCTTGGACAGGGGAGGGGAAAAACTGTTTTTT,CASSLDRGGEKLFF
TRBJ2-5,TRBV7-9,-,-,TGTGCCAGCAGCTTAATGGCAGGGGATCAAGAGACCCAGTACTTC,CASSLMAGDQETQYF
TRBJ1-1,TRBV18,-,-,TGTGCCAGCTCACCTCAGGGTTTGAACACTGAAGCTTTCTTT,CASSPQGLNTEAFF
TRBJ2-3,TRBV4-2,TRBD1,-,TGTGCCAGCAGCCAGGGACAGGGCGACCCCACAGATACGCAGTATTTT,CASSQGQGDPTDTQYF
TRBJ1-1,TRBV9,-,-,TGTGCCAGCAGCGTAGATGGACAGAACACTGAAGCTTTCTTT,CASSVDGQNTEAFF
TRBJ2-7,TRBV6-5,TRBD1,-,TGTGCCAGCAGTTACTCCCCACCGGGACAGGGGTACGAGCAGTACTTC,CASSYSPPGQGYEQYF
TRBJ2-1,TRBV28,TRBD2,-,TGTGCCAGCAGTTCCCTCCCCGGGACTAGCGGGAGCAATGAGCAGTTCTTC,CASSSLPGTSGSNEQFF
TRBJ1-4,TRBV2,-,once,TGTGCCAGCAGTTCGTCTGGGAGAGAAAAACTGTTTTTT,CASSSSGREKLFF
TRBJ2-7,TRBV28,-,-,TGTGCCAGCAGTAGAGTTAGCGGCGAGCAGTACTTC,CASSRVSGEQYF
TRBJ1-5,TRBV2,TRBD1,-,TGTGCCAGCAGTTTCGAGACAGGGAGCAATCAGCCCCAGCATTTT,CASSFETGSNQPQHF
TRBJ1-5,TRBV19,-,-,TGTGCCTCCCACCGGTCTGAGAATATGGATCAGCCCCAGCATTTT,CASHRSENMDQPQHF
TRBJ2-7,TRBV29-1,-,-,TGCAGCGTTGAAACAGATACCTACGAGCAGTACTTC,CSVETDTYEQYF
TRBJ1-1,TRBV7-2,TRBD1,-,TGTGCCAGCAGCCGTCCCCCGGACAGGGGAGCTTTCTTT,CASSRPPDRGAFF
TRBJ2-7,TRBV28,-,-,TGTGCCAGCAGTTTATCCCTCGGGGGTTACGAGCAGTACTTC,CASSLSLGGYEQYF
TRBJ1-1,TRBV6-1,-,-,TGTGCCAGCAGTGAGACAGGGAACACTGAAGCTTTCTTT,CASSETGNTEAFF
TRBJ2-2,TRBV19,TRBD1,-,TGTGCCAGTACGGGGACAGGGGCCTTGTTTTTT,CASTGTGALFF
TRBJ1-2,TRBV2,-,-,TGTGCCAGCAGGGACAGCAACTATGGCTACACCTTC,CASRDSNYGYTF
TRBJ2-5,TRBV25-1,-,-,TGTGCCAGCAGTGAAACTCCTGAGACCCAGTACTTC,CASSETPETQYF